Reported below is one TCR beta chain. Antigen unknown. Generated by immunoSEQ multiplex PCR, the TCRdb table keeps only in-frame clones and is missing some. The sample consists of some 340,000 clones, more than 70% of them appearing once. Treatment reported: about 20 received Ad26.COV2.S at low or high dose, single or two shots; 5 received placebo; per-sample allocation not given. Sampling was performed 63 days after the first vaccine or placebo injection. The sample comes from a study of Ad26.COV2.S vaccination and SARS-CoV-2 variants. Study results and caveats: Spike-specific TCR breadth in vaccine recipients exceeded that seen in placebo recipients. Non-spike TCR breadth did not differ much between vaccine and placebo recipients.

Trimming stripped 4 bases from V and 10 bases from J, with 14 bases between. Germline CDR1 reads SGDLS; CDR2 reads YYNGEE. The CDR3 is made up of 12 amino acids. The TCR comes from a person aged 18-65 years who received the Ad26.COV2.S COVID-19 vaccine or a placebo. Sequences were derived from peripheral blood, sampled in a trial of Ad26.COV2.S vaccine versus placebo. The chain employs TRBV9 and TRBJ1-1; no clear D. The CDR3 DNA reads TGTGCCAGCAGCCCAGAGAGTGGAGTAGCTTTCTTT. This encodes CASSPESGVAFF.